This passage covers 21 T cell receptor beta chains from one sample sequenced in a study of T cells in Graves' hyperthyroidism and ophthalmopathy (dated by TCRdb to between 2018 and 2021). Library preparation employed multiplex PCR. The sequencer was an Illumina HiSeq 2000. TCR beta CDR3 regions were amplified from RNA transcripts. The first round of RT-PCR for the TCR CDR3 was performed with the HTBI primer set and the Qiagen OneStep RT-PCR kit. TCRdb trimmed public reads at Q25 via fastp, called clones via MiXCR and kept in-frame beta chains. Merged by CDR3 protein, the rows form single entries marked with the most common genes and DNA. In all, the sample holds a few hundred thousand distinct CDR3 sequences, and less than 25% of those were seen once. The ten largest clones capture about 25% of the sample. Sample: blood. Receptors originate from a man aged 18 to 30 with Graves' hyperthyroidism.

This clonotype was observed many times. The chain couples TRBV20-1 to TRBJ2-5, with 7 bases aligning to TRBD2. The CDR3 extends over 11 amino acids. Germline CDR1 reads DFQATT; CDR2 reads SNEGSKA (reference sequence). The CDR3 spells CREAGEETQYF. The CDR3 DNA is TGCAGGGAGGCGGGGGAGGAGACCCAGTACTTC.

V gene TRBV28 combines with J gene TRBJ2-7, with D tentatively TRBD1 or TRBD2 (5 bases each). Germline loops: CDR1 MDHEN, CDR2 SYDVKM. V dropped 6 bases and J dropped 6 bases, with 18 bases sitting between them. The CDR3 length is 14 residues. CDR3 residues: CASSQGAGRGEQYF. The CDR3 nucleotides read TGTGCCAGCAGCCAAGGGGCGGGTAGGGGCGAGCAGTACTTC. Variable domain in full (rest from reference TRBV28 and TRBJ2-7): DVKVTQSSRYLVKRTGEKVFLECVQDMDHENMFWYRQDPGLGLRLIYFSYDVKMKEKGDIPEGYSVSREKKERFSLILESASTNQTSMYLCASSQGAGRGEQYFGPGTRLTVT.

In this sample, this clonotype turned up many times. DNA of the CDR3: TGTGCCAGCAGTTCAAGGGAGACAGCTTACTCCTACGAGCAGTACTTC. As protein: CASSSRETAYSYEQYF. V is TRBV28 and J is TRBJ2-7; the D call may be TRBD1 or TRBD2 (5 bases each). CDR1 and CDR2 (germline): MDHEN, SYDVKM. CDR3 length: 16 amino acids. With 4 bases removed from V and 0 bases from J, the gap between germline ends came to 16 bases.

At least ten counts were recorded for this clonotype. V is TRBV12-3 or TRBV12-4 and J is TRBJ1-6; 9 nucleotides align to TRBD1. The CDR3 is 14 amino acids. The V gene end was trimmed by 5 bases and the J gene end by 10 bases; junction bases not matched to a gene: 6. CDR3 sequence (DNA): TGTGCCAGCAGTGGGGGGACAGGGAACTCACCCCTCCACTTT. As protein: CASSGGTGNSPLHF.

The V gene is TRBV28, the J gene TRBJ2-7; a possible D gene is TRBD1 (6 bases). Trimming stripped 1 base from V and 3 bases from J, with 10 bases between. The CDR3 is made up of 14 amino acids. Germline CDR1 MDHEN, CDR2 SYDVKM. DNA of the CDR3: TGTGCCAGCAGTTTATCAGGGGCTGACTACGAGCAGTACTTC. It yields the protein CASSLSGADYEQYF.

This clonotype was recorded at least ten times. This chain links TRBV27 with TRBJ1-1; 7 bases map to TRBD1. In germline, CDR1 is MNHEY, CDR2 SMNVEV (reference sequence). This CDR3 spans 15 amino acids. Trimming cost V 6 bases and J 0 bases; bases outside gene matches: 7. The CDR3 reads CASSPRDSMNTEAFF. The CDR3 DNA follows: TGTGCCAGCAGCCCCCGGGACAGCATGAACACTGAAGCTTTCTTT.

The V and J genes are TRBV4-2 and TRBJ1-2; tentatively, D is TRBD1 (6 bases). CDR3 length: 15 amino acids. Germline loops: CDR1 LGHNA, CDR2 YNFKEQ. The V end was cut by 3 bases, the J end by 5 bases, with 16 bases between. The CDR3 DNA reads as TGTGCCAGCAGCCACCCAAACGCCCAGGGGTATGGCTACACCTTC. Protein product: CASSHPNAQGYGYTF.

This clonotype appeared a few times. The CDR3 protein is CASSLFRETDTQYF. As DNA, the CDR3 is TGCGCCAGCAGCTTGTTCCGGGAAACAGATACGCAGTATTTT. This chain connects TRBV5-1 to TRBJ2-3, with D maybe TRBD2 (5 bases). Germline CDR1 SGHRS, CDR2 YFSETQ. This CDR3 contains 14 residues. V gave up 1 base and J gave up 3 bases, with 9 bases separating them.

This clonotype was seen at least ten times. This rearrangement joins TRBV27 to TRBJ1-2, with D unresolved. Germline V gene data show CDR1 as MNHEY and CDR2 as SMNVEV (reference sequence). The germline V and J ends were trimmed by 6 bases and 0 bases, with 14 bases remaining between them. CDR3 length equals 15 residues. The CDR3 loop reads CASSPGKPPNYGYTF. The DNA of the CDR3 is TGTGCCAGCAGCCCCGGAAAGCCTCCTAACTATGGCTACACCTTC.

In its sample, this clonotype was seen many times. This CDR3 reads CASSYSWGGKDEQYF. The CDR3 bases are TGTGCCAGCAGTTACTCCTGGGGGGGAAAGGACGAGCAGTACTTC. The chain carries TRBV6-5 and TRBJ2-7, with 7 bases that match TRBD2. The CDR3 consists of 15 residues. CDR1 and CDR2 from the germline V gene are MNHEY and SVGAGI. Trimming at V came to 0 bases and at J to 5 bases, leaving 7 bases not matched to a gene.

The chain has TRBV9 and TRBJ1-3, with unresolved D. Germline V lookup: CDR1 SGDLS, CDR2 YYNGEE. The CDR3 length is 15 residues. V was clipped by 0 bases and J by 2 bases, with 9 bases between them. The CDR3 DNA is TGTGCCAGCAGCGTAGTAGGAGGGACTGGAAACACCATATATTTT. Translation gives CASSVVGGTGNTIYF.

This clonotype was found a few times. The V call is TRBV5-4, the J call TRBJ1-2; tentative D call: TRBD1 (5 bases). CDR3 size: 15 residues. CDR1 is SGHNT and CDR2 is YYREEE in the germline V gene (reference sequence). V was shortened by 0 bases and J by 8 bases, with 17 bases between the two germline ends. DNA for the CDR3: TGTGCCAGCAGCTTGGGAAAGCTGGGGGAGGAGGGCTACACCTTC. Translation gives CASSLGKLGEEGYTF. The variable domain in full, with the rest retrieved from reference TRBV5-4 and TRBJ1-2, is ETGVTQSPTHLIKTRGQQVTLRCSSQSGHNTVSWYQQALGQGPQFIFQYYREEENGRGNFPPRFSGLQFPNYSSELNVNALELDDSALYLCASSLGKLGEEGYTFGSGTRLTVV.

In its sample, this clonotype was seen many times. This chain uses TRBV11-2 with TRBJ1-1; D is possibly TRBD1 (5 bases). Germline assignment: CDR1 SGHAT and CDR2 FQNNGV. The V end lost 4 bases, the J end lost 4 bases, and 19 bases lay between the germline ends. CDR3 size: 16 residues. CDR3 residues: CASSYEVTARGTEAFF. The CDR3 nucleotides are TGTGCCAGCAGCTATGAGGTGACAGCCCGGGGCACTGAAGCTTTCTTT.

This clonotype was counted only a few times. This chain joins TRBV2 and TRBJ1-1; TRBD1 aligns across 8 bases. This CDR3 spans 16 amino acids. V dropped 2 bases and J dropped 5; count of bases not matched to a gene: 10. Germline values: CDR1 SNHLY, CDR2 FYNNEI. This CDR3 is CASSESWTGMGTEAFF. The DNA of the CDR3 is TGTGCCAGCAGTGAAAGTTGGACAGGGATGGGAACTGAAGCTTTCTTT.

The V call is TRBV2, the J call TRBJ2-5, with 14 bases matching TRBD2. CDR3 length: 14 residues. The trim removed 6 bases at V and 3 bases at J, leaving 0 bases unmatched. Germline-derived CDR1 and CDR2 are SNHLY and FYNNEI. Here the CDR3 reads CASRTSGREETQYF. In DNA form, the CDR3 reads TGTGCCAGCAGGACTAGCGGGAGGGAAGAGACCCAGTACTTC.

This clonotype was picked up many times. The chain couples TRBV7-8 to TRBJ1-1; perhaps TRBD1 as D (6 bases). In germline, CDR1 is SGHVS, CDR2 FQNEAQ. The CDR3 loop spans 15 amino acids. V was pared by 5 bases and J by 6 bases, with 19 bases between. CDR3 region: CASSPGDFSGAEAFF. CDR3 DNA: TGTGCCAGCAGCCCAGGGGACTTCTCTGGGGCTGAAGCTTTCTTT.

The genes are TRBV27 and TRBJ2-7, with TRBD1 identical over 7 bases. Trimming cost V 5 bases and J 3 bases; bases outside gene matches: 4. The CDR3 is 13 amino acids. Germline lookup yields CDR1 MNHEY and CDR2 SMNVEV (reference sequence). The CDR3, as DNA: TGTGCCAGCAGTGATCAGGGGGACTACGAGCAGTACTTC. This translates into CASSDQGDYEQYF.

This clonotype was counted at least ten times. The chain is built from TRBV28 and TRBJ1-5; D not certain. The CDR3 length is 16 residues. Germline V gene data show CDR1 as MDHEN and CDR2 as SYDVKM. Trimming pared 2 bases from V and 5 bases from J, leaving 16 bases between. CDR3 DNA: TGTGCCAGCAGTTTAAGTAGCAGTTCGGCCCATCAGCCCCAGCATTTT. Amino acid sequence: CASSLSSSSAHQPQHF.

Concerning this clonotype itself: Given a much more abundant clone one base away, this may be a read error. The chain employs TRBV20-1 and TRBJ1-1; D is unresolved. There are 12 residues in the CDR3. Trimming left V 8 bases short and J 3 bases short, with 13 bases between. CDR1 is DFQATT and CDR2 is SNEGSKA in the germline V gene (reference sequence). The CDR3 DNA follows: TGCAGTTCTTCAGAAGGACACACTGAAGCTTTCTTT. It codes for CSSSEGHTEAFF.

This clonotype was seen many times. The chain carries TRBV20-1 and TRBJ2-5; TRBD1 or TRBD2 may be the D gene (5 bases each). Germline V lookup: CDR1 DFQATT, CDR2 SNEGSKA (reference sequence). This CDR3 region has 15 residues. Trimming cost V 3 bases and J 5 bases, with 19 bases left between them. CDR3 bases: TGCAGTGCTAGGGGTGGGCCAGGGACCAGCGAGACCCAGTACTTC. This encodes CSARGGPGTSETQYF.

This clonotype was observed a few times. This sequence may be a read error, since a much larger clone differs from it by one base. Without the conserved terminal phenylalanine or tryptophan, this CDR3 likely stems from a read error. J is TRBJ1-1 and V is TRBV11-2, with TRBD1 matching over 8 bases. This CDR3 is built from 17 residues. V dropped 4 bases and J dropped 5; count of bases not matched to a gene: 15. Germline CDR1 is SGHAT and CDR2 is FQNNGV. CDR3 loop: CASSSSGQALYRTEAFL. CDR3 in DNA: TGTGCCAGCAGCTCCTCGGGACAGGCTTTGTACCGGACTGAAGCTTTCCTT.